This TCR beta chain was obtained from a study of pediatric ulcerative colitis. Study-wide results and caveats: No controls had the two rectal clonotypes shared by ulcerative colitis patients. Compared with controls, ulcerative colitis showed greater blood-rectum clone sharing.

Colonoscopy and blood draw happened at the same time. The assay was run at survey level. Sequencing was performed with immunoSEQ multiplex PCR; in TCRdb, only in-frame clones are kept and a portion is missing. The sample includes around 64,000 clones, less than 90% of them seen just once. Germline V gene lookup returns CDR1 MNHEY and CDR2 SVGAGI. This CDR3 contains 14 residues. The V gene lost 6 bases and the J gene lost 2 bases, with 14 bases spanning the gap. Details on this clone: The antigen remains undetermined.

This clonotype was obtained from a boy younger than 18 with severe ulcerative colitis. The chain links TRBV6-5 to TRBJ2-7; D is perhaps TRBD1 or TRBD2 (5 bases each). Sequenced: blood. CDR3 DNA: TGTGCCAGCAGCACACGGGACGGCGCCTACGAGCAGTACTTC. This codes for CASSTRDGAYEQYF.